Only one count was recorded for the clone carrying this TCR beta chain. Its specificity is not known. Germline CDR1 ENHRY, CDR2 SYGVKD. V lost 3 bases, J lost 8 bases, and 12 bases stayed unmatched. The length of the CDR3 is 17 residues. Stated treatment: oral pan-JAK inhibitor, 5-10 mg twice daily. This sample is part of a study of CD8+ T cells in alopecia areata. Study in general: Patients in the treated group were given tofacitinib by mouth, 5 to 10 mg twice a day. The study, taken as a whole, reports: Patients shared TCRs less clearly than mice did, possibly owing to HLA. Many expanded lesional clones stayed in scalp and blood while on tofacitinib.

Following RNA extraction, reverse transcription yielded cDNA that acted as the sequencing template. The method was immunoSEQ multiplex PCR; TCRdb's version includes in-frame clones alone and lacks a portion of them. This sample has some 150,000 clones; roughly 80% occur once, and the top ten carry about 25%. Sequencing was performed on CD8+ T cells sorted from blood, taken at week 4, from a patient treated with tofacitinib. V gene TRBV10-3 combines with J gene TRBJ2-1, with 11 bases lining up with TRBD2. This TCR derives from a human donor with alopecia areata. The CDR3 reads CAISDLRALAGGDEQFF. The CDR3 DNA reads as TGTGCCATCAGTGATCTCAGGGCCCTAGCGGGGGGCGATGAGCAGTTCTTC.